The 14 T cell receptor beta chains below come from one sample, sequenced in a study of human T cells and chemical hapten exposure (dated by TCRdb to about 2021). Read against the paper, the sample's time point label means: patch test 3, about 24 weeks after DPC sensitization. Interpreted using the paper, the treatment or condition label stands for: therapeutic diphenylcyclopropenone sensitization with weekly scalp DPC. Receptor libraries were prepared by RACE. Sequencer: NextSeq 500. TCRdb trimmed public reads at Q25 via fastp, called clones via MiXCR and kept in-frame beta chains. CDR3 protein sequences are deduplicated, and each keeps its most common genes and DNA. Recorded for this sample are 80,000 to 100,000 distinct CDR3 sequences; 25% to 35% of them occurred a single time. About 9.4% of the sample goes to the ten largest clones. The input for sequencing was whole blood, taken in connection with sensitization to the hapten diphenylcyclopropenone (DPC). The source of these receptors is a man between 35 and 55 years old with alopecia areata. Some clones in this sample may be carry-over from other donors' samples.

This clonotype was counted a few times. The chain is built from TRBV12-3 or TRBV12-4 and TRBJ2-6; no clear D. The V gene lost 7 bases and the J gene lost 0 bases, with 13 bases spanning the gap. This CDR3 is 16 amino acids long. CDR3 DNA: TGTGCCAGCATTCGTGTGGCCGTCTCTGGGGCCAACGTCCTGACTTTC. This gives the protein CASIRVAVSGANVLTF.

The gene calls are TRBV27 and TRBJ2-3; 7 positions match TRBD1. From germline, CDR1 is MNHEY and CDR2 SMNVEV (reference sequence). This CDR3 is 13 amino acids long. After removal of 8 bases from V and 2 bases from J, the junction contained 4 bases not matched to a gene. The CDR3 coding sequence is TGTGCCAGCCAGGGACAGAACACAGATACGCAGTATTTT. Protein product: CASQGQNTDTQYF.

This clonotype was detected a few times. This sequence joins TRBV20-1 and TRBJ2-3; 15 nucleotides match TRBD2. V dropped 6 bases and J dropped 4; count of bases not matched to a gene: 14. CDR3 size: 18 residues. The germline CDR1 and CDR2 sequences are DFQATT and SNEGSKA (reference sequence). The CDR3 spells CSAAGTSGRFLRPDTQYF. The CDR3 DNA reads as TGCAGTGCAGCCGGGACTAGCGGGAGGTTCCTTCGGCCAGATACGCAGTATTTT.

The chain is built from TRBV21-1 and TRBJ2-1; the D call in the table, TRBD2, was not verified against the DNA. TRBV21-1 constitutes a pseudogene. There are 16 residues in the CDR3. The CDR3: CARTHFPGLAGPEQFF. The CDR3, as DNA: TGTGCCAGAACCCACTTCCCCGGACTAGCGGGTCCGGAGCAGTTCTTC.

The V and J genes are TRBV24-1 and TRBJ1-5; the D gene is possibly TRBD1 (5 bases). V was shortened by 4 bases and J by 4 bases, with 7 bases between the two germline ends. The CDR3 is made up of 13 amino acids. Germline CDR1 and CDR2: KGHDR and SFDVKD. Here the CDR3 reads CATSEPGNQPQHF. The CDR3, as DNA: TGTGCCACCAGTGAGCCAGGGAATCAGCCCCAGCATTTT.

The chain employs TRBV10-3 and TRBJ2-1, with a tentative D call TRBD2 (5 bases). V shed 3 bases and J shed 10 bases, with 16 bases lying between them. Per the germline V gene, CDR1 is ENHRY and CDR2 is SYGVKD. The CDR3 extends over 14 amino acids. The CDR3 DNA sequence: TGTGCCATCAGTGATGAGGCCGCCTCGGGGGAGCAGTTCTTC. It codes for CAISDEAASGEQFF.

The chain is built from TRBV3-1 and TRBJ2-2; tentatively, D is TRBD1 (6 bases). Between the trimmed V and J ends, which lost 4 bases and 2 bases, there was a span of 11 bases. Germline CDR1 LGHDT, CDR2 YNNKEL (reference sequence). The CDR3 is made up of 15 amino acids. CDR3 nucleotide sequence: TGTGCCAGCAGCCCCTGGGGACAAAACACCGGGGAGCTGTTTTTT. As protein: CASSPWGQNTGELFF.

This chain links TRBV2 with TRBJ1-1; unclear D gene. This CDR3 has 15 amino acids. Germline loops: CDR1 SNHLY, CDR2 FYNNEI. V lost 11 bases and J lost 3, with 22 bases in between. CDR3 loop: CAGEADVRSDTEAFF. In nucleotides, the CDR3 is TGTGCCGGGGAAGCCGACGTTAGAAGCGACACTGAAGCTTTCTTT. The full variable domain, in which reference TRBV2 and TRBJ1-1 provide the parts outside the CDR3, is EPEVTQTPSHQVTQMGQEVILRCVPISNHLYFYWYRQILGQKVEFLVSFYNNEISEKSEIFDDQFSVERPDGSNFTLKIRSTKLEDSAMYFCAGEADVRSDTEAFFGQGTRLTVV.

J is TRBJ2-1 and V is TRBV7-9; 10 bases line up with TRBD2. This CDR3 is built from 16 residues. Per germline, CDR1 SEHNR and CDR2 FQNEAQ (reference sequence). V lost 0 bases, J lost 7 bases, and 6 bases stayed unmatched. The CDR3 DNA follows: TGTGCCAGCAGCTTAGCTGAGCGGGAGGGCCTTAATGAGCAGTTCTTC. As protein: CASSLAEREGLNEQFF.

The V call is TRBV5-1, the J call TRBJ2-2; 8 bases are shared with TRBD1. The J segment lost 6 bases and the V segment lost 1 base, leaving 8 bases of the junction unmatched. Germline values: CDR1 SGHRS, CDR2 YFSETQ. The CDR3 runs 16 residues. As DNA, the CDR3 is TGCGCCAGCAGCTTGATAGCAGGGGGCGCGGCCGGGGAGCTGTTTTTT. Translation gives CASSLIAGGAAGELFF.

In regard to this clonotype: A junction end diverges from the germline sequence, so it may reflect a read error. The chain recombines TRBV28 with TRBJ1-1; D uncertain. The germline V gene has CDR1 MDHEN and CDR2 SYDVKM. The CDR3 length is 13 residues. The CDR3 is CASSLVAGSEAFF. CDR3 DNA: TGTGCCAGCAGTTTAGTGGCAGGTTCTGAGGCTTTCTTT.

This clonotype was seen only a few times. The V and J genes are TRBV3-1 and TRBJ2-1; D unresolved. The germline CDR1 and CDR2 sequences are LGHDT and YNNKEL (reference sequence). The CDR3 consists of 14 residues. Trimming took 0 bases from V and 6 from J, leaving 9 bases between them. Here the CDR3 reads CASSQDPGFNEQFF. The CDR3 nucleotides read TGTGCCAGCAGCCAAGACCCGGGTTTCAATGAGCAGTTCTTC.

The gene calls are TRBV29-1 and TRBJ2-6; the D is unclear. From germline, CDR1 is SQVTM and CDR2 ANQGSEA. Trimming shortened V by 6 bases and J by 2 bases, and 8 bases separated the two germline ends. The CDR3 is 13 amino acids. The CDR3 sequence is CSVDAAGANVLTF. The CDR3 coding sequence is TGCAGCGTGGACGCGGCTGGGGCCAACGTCCTGACTTTC.

The gene calls are TRBV5-1 and TRBJ1-4; D is uncertain. V lost 4 bases and J lost 4, with 11 bases in between. The CDR3 consists of 14 residues. Germline values: CDR1 SGHRS, CDR2 YFSETQ. The CDR3 DNA sequence: TGCGCCAGCAGCCGTGGACGGAGTAATGAAAAACTGTTTTTT. This sequence encodes CASSRGRSNEKLFF.